The entry below describes one T cell receptor beta chain. Other DNA sequences of this sample code for an identical CDR3. The time point: blood 4 weeks post-SBRT, at nephrectomy. Treatment in this sample: 15 Gy SBRT to primary tumor, nephrectomy 4 weeks later. The data were produced by immunoSEQ multiplex PCR, yet TCRdb's version contains in-frame clones alone and is incomplete. The repertoire holds roughly 160,000 clones, with approximately 90% as singletons. The data were obtained in a study of radiation and T cells in renal cell carcinoma. The specimen was blood, collected from a patient whose treatment included radiotherapy and nephrectomy. The receptor was derived from a woman in her forties or fifties with renal cell carcinoma.

The CDR3 loop is CASSLGRNEKLFF. In nucleotides, the CDR3 is TGTGCCAGCAGCTTAGGGCGAAATGAAAAACTGTTTTTT. The gene calls are TRBV7-2 and TRBJ1-4; D uncertain. CDR3 length: 13 amino acids. Between the trimmed V and J ends, which lost 1 base and 5 bases, there was a span of 5 bases. Germline V gives CDR1 SGHTA, CDR2 FQGNSA.